Listed here are 10 T cell receptor beta chains from one sample, sequenced in a study of regulatory T cells in long-lasting Graves disease. Noted time point: newly diagnosed GD, antithyroid drugs for less than 3 months. RNA extracted from PBMCs served as the sequencing template. Arm-PCR of CDR3 regions and iRepertoire HTBI primers were the basis on which TCR beta libraries were built. TCRdb redid the calling of the multiplex PCR reads with MiXCR, one entry per CDR3 protein. The sample yields 450,000 to 650,000 distinct CDR3 sequences, about 15% seen once. This same sample was also taken into another study, of T cells in Graves' hyperthyroidism and ophthalmopathy.

Sequenced here: peripheral blood mononuclear cells (PBMCs), sampled at new diagnosis, from a patient treated with antithyroid drugs. The origin of the receptors is a woman aged 40-60 years with Graves disease.

This clonotype was found once. The J gene is TRBJ1-2, the V gene TRBV7-9; tentatively, D is TRBD1 (5 bases). The germline gives CDR1 SEHNR, CDR2 FQNEAQ (reference sequence). Trimming left V 5 bases short and J 7 bases short, with 14 bases between. This CDR3 comprises 13 residues. Written as DNA, the CDR3 is TGTGCCAGCAGCCTCGCAGGGTATCTTGGCTACACCTTC. It is translated as CASSLAGYLGYTF.

This clonotype was seen ten or more times. The V and J genes are TRBV5-1 and TRBJ2-1; 12 bases are a match to TRBD2. Germline V gene lookup returns CDR1 SGHRS and CDR2 YFSETQ. V shed 0 bases and J 4 bases; nucleotides not matched to a gene: 8. The CDR3 consists of 18 residues. The CDR3 DNA sequence: TGCGCCAGCAGCTTGGCCTTGACTAGCGGGGGAGTGTACAATGAGCAGTTCTTC. This codes for CASSLALTSGGVYNEQFF.

CDR3 DNA: TGTGCCAGCAGTTTTAACGACAGGGGAGGGAGCACTGAAGCTTTCTTT. It is translated as CASSFNDRGGSTEAFF. This chain connects TRBV28 to TRBJ1-1; 8 bases line up with TRBD1. Trimming removed 3 bases from V and 4 bases from J; junction bases left unmatched: 10. The V gene's germline CDR1 is MDHEN and CDR2 SYDVKM. This CDR3 has 16 residues.

This clonotype was recorded a few times. CDR3 in amino acids: CASSLQLPASNSPLHF. CDR3 bases: TGTGCCAGCAGCTTACAACTGCCAGCTTCTAATTCACCCCTCCACTTT. The rearrangement joins TRBV7-2 to TRBJ1-6; D uncertain. This CDR3 is 16 amino acids long. CDR1 is SGHTA and CDR2 is FQGNSA in the germline V gene. V lost 2 bases and J 6 bases, leaving 14 bases between the germline ends. The variable domain in full, with the rest retrieved from reference TRBV7-2 and TRBJ1-6, is GAGVSQSPSNKVTEKGKDVELRCDPISGHTALYWYRQSLGQGLEFLIYFQGNSAPDKSGLPSDRFSAERTGGSVSTLTIQRTQQEDSAVYLCASSLQLPASNSPLHFGNGTRLTVT.

This clonotype turned up a few times. The chain is built from TRBV27 and TRBJ2-7; D is uncertain. This CDR3 spans 13 amino acids. The ends were cut back, 6 bases at V and 2 bases at J, with 11 bases in the middle. Germline CDR1 is MNHEY and CDR2 is SMNVEV (reference sequence). The CDR3 coding sequence is TGTGCCAGCAGCGATATAGGTCCCTACGAGCAGTACTTC. Its translation: CASSDIGPYEQYF.

This clonotype has only a few counts. A much larger clone is a single base away; this may be a read error. V gene TRBV6-1 combines with J gene TRBJ2-3; D gene ambiguous. CDR1 MNHNS and CDR2 SASEGT come from the germline V gene. The CDR3 has 16 amino acids. CDR3 region: CASSEAGGFITDTQCF. The CDR3 DNA is TGTGCCAGCAGTGAAGCAGGCGGCTTCATCACAGATACGCAGTGTTTT.

V gene TRBV7-2 combines with J gene TRBJ1-1, with D unclear. CDR1 and CDR2 (germline): SGHTA, FQGNSA. The CDR3 has 15 residues. V lost 4 bases and J 0 bases, leaving 12 bases between the germline ends. The CDR3 DNA is TGTGCCAGCAGCTCCCTCAAGGAGCTGAACACTGAAGCTTTCTTT. Its translation: CASSSLKELNTEAFF. The entire variable domain, with the rest obtained from reference TRBV7-2 and TRBJ1-1, is as follows: GAGVSQSPSNKVTEKGKDVELRCDPISGHTALYWYRQSLGQGLEFLIYFQGNSAPDKSGLPSDRFSAERTGGSVSTLTIQRTQQEDSAVYLCASSSLKELNTEAFFGQGTRLTVV.

The chain is built from TRBV5-6 and TRBJ1-5, with D hard to call. The CDR3 is 15 residues long. Trimming pared 1 base from V and 3 bases from J, leaving 11 bases between. Germline V lookup: CDR1 SGHDT, CDR2 YYEEEE. The CDR3 DNA is TGTGCCAGCAGCTTGCTACAGAGGGACAATCAGCCCCAGCATTTT. Residues: CASSLLQRDNQPQHF. The whole variable domain, remainder taken from reference TRBV5-6 and TRBJ1-5, is DAGVTQSPTHLIKTRGQQVTLRCSPKSGHDTVSWYQQALGQGPQFIFQYYEEEERQRGNFPDRFSGHQFPNYSSELNVNALLLGDSALYLCASSLLQRDNQPQHFGDGTRLSIL.

This clonotype showed up many times. This sequence joins TRBV19 and TRBJ1-1; the D is unclear. V was cut by 6 bases and J by 11 bases, with 16 bases left in between. The germline gives CDR1 LNHDA, CDR2 SQIVND (reference sequence). The CDR3 has 12 amino acids. In nucleotides, the CDR3 is TGTGCCAGTAGCTTCACAAGCGGACGGGCTTTCTTT. It encodes CASSFTSGRAFF.

The chain uses TRBV5-1 and TRBJ1-1; D unclear. The germline V gene has CDR1 SGHRS and CDR2 YFSETQ. CDR3 length equals 15 residues. V lost 0 bases and J lost 3, with 12 bases in between. DNA of the CDR3: TGCGCCAGCAGCTTGGACTCGGGGTCCTACACTGAAGCTTTCTTT. This gives the protein CASSLDSGSYTEAFF.